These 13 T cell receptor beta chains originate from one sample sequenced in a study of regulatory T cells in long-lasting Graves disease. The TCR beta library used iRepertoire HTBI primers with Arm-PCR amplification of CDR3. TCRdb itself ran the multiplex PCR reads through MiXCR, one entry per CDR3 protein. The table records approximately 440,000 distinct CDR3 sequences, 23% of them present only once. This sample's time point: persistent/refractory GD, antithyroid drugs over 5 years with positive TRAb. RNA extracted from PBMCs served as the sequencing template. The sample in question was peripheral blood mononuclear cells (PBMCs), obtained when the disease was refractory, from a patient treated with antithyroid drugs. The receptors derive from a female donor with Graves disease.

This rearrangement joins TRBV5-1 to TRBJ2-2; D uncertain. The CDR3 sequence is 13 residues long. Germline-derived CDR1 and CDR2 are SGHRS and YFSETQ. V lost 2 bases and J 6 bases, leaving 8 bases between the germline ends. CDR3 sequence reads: CASSFPLAGELFF. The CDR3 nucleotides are TGCGCCAGCAGCTTCCCTTTGGCCGGGGAGCTGTTTTTT.

The CDR3 DNA follows: TGTGCCAGCAGCTCCACCCAGGGGGTCACCGGGGAGCTGTTTTTT. It specifies CASSSTQGVTGELFF. This sequence joins TRBV7-6 and TRBJ2-2, with TRBD1 matching 7 bases. Trimming cost V 4 bases and J 4 bases; bases outside gene matches: 6. The CDR3 is 15 amino acids. Germline V lookup: CDR1 SGHVS, CDR2 FNYEAQ. Filled out from reference TRBV7-6 and TRBJ2-2, the complete variable domain reads GAGVSQSPRYKVTKRGQDVALRCDPISGHVSLYWYRQALGQGPEFLTYFNYEAQQDKSGLPNDRFSAERPEGSISTLTIQRTEQRDSAMYRCASSSTQGVTGELFFGEGSRLTVL.

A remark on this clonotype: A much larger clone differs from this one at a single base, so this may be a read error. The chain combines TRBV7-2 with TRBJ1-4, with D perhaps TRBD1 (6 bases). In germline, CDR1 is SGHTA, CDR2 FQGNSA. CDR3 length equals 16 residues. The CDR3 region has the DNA TGTGCCAGCAGTCGGGACACCTACGCAACTAATGAAGAACTGTTTTTT. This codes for CASSRDTYATNEELFF. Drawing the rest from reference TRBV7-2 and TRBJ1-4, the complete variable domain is GAGVSQSPSNKVTEKGKDVELRCDPISGHTALYWYRQSLGQGLEFLIYFQGNSAPDKSGLPSDRFSAERTGGSVSTLTIQRTQQEDSAVYLCASSRDTYATNEELFFGSGTQLSVL.

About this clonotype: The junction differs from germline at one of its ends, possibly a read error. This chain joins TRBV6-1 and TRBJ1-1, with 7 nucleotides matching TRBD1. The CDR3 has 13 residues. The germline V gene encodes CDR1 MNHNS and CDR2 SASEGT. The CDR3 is CASSSDRNTETFF. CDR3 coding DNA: TGTGCCAGCAGCTCGGACAGGAACACTGAAACTTTCTTT.

CDR3 sequence reads: CATSDRLIGGQYF. DNA for the CDR3: TGTGCCACCAGTGACAGATTGATTGGTGGCCAGTACTTC. This sequence joins TRBV24-1 and TRBJ2-5; D not certain. The germline V and J ends were trimmed by 4 bases and 10 bases, with 15 bases remaining between them. Germline CDR1 is KGHDR and CDR2 is SFDVKD. The CDR3 sequence is 13 residues long.

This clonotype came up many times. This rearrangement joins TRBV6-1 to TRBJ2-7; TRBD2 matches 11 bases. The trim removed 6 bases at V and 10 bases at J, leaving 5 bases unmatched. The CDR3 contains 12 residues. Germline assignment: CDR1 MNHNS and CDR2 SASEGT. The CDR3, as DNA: TGTGCCAGCAGAGGACTAGCGGGTACTCAGTACTTC. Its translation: CASRGLAGTQYF.

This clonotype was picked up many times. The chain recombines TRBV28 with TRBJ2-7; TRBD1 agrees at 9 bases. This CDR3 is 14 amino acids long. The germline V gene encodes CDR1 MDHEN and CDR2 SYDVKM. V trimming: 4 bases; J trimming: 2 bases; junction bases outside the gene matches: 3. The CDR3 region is CASSYGTGTYEQYF. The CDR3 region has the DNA TGTGCCAGCAGTTACGGGACAGGGACCTACGAGCAGTACTTC.

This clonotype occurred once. The CDR3, as DNA: TGCGCCAGCAGCTCGCAGCGACAGGGAGCCTACGAGCAGTACTTC. Translated: CASSSQRQGAYEQYF. The rearrangement uses TRBV5-1 and TRBJ2-7; 7 bases fit TRBD1. Germline V gene lookup returns CDR1 SGHRS and CDR2 YFSETQ. V lost 3 bases, J lost 2 bases, and 8 bases stayed unmatched. The CDR3 covers 15 residues.

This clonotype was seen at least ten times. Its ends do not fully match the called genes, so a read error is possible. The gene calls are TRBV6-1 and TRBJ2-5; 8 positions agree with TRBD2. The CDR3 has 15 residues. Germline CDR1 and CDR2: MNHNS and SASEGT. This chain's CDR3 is CASSGRDKGTGTSIF. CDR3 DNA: TGTGCCAGCAGTGGGCGGGACAAAGGGACCGGGACTAGTATCTTC.

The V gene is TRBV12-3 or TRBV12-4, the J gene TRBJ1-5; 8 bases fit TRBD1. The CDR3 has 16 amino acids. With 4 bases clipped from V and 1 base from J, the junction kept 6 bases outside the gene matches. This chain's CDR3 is CASSSGTGLSNQPQHF. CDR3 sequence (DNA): TGTGCCAGCAGTTCGGGGACAGGCCTGAGCAATCAGCCCCAGCATTTT.

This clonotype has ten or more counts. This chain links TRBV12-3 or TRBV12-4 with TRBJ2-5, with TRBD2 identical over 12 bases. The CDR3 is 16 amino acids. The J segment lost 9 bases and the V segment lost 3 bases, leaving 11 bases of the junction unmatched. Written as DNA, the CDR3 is TGTGCCAGCAGTTTCCACACACTAGCGGGGGGTGGGGCCCAGTACTTC. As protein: CASSFHTLAGGGAQYF.

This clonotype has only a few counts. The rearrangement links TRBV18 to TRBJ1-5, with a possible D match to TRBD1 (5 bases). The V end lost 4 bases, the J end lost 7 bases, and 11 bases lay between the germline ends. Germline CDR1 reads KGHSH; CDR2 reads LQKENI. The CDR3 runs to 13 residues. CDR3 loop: CASSQGWDQPQHF. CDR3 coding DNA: TGTGCCAGCTCACAGGGGTGGGACCAGCCCCAGCATTTT.

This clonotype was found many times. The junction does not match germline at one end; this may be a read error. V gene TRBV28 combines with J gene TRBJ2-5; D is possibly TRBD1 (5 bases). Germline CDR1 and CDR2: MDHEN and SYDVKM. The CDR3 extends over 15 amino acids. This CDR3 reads CASSLWGSREETQYF. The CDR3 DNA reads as TGTGCCAGCAGCTTATGGGGCAGTCGGGAAGAGACCCAGTACTTC.